This T cell receptor (beta chain) was recorded in a study of Ad26.COV2.S vaccination and SARS-CoV-2 variants. Whole-study context: The donor participated in the COV1001 trial, in its Ad26.COV2.S arm. Ad26.COV2.S, an intramuscular injection, was given once or twice 56 days apart.

The length of the CDR3 is 13 residues. V was pared by 4 bases and J by 9 bases, with 7 bases of the junction left unmatched. Germline V gene data show CDR1 as SEHNR and CDR2 as FQNEAQ (reference sequence). The treatment: 15 to 20 received Ad26.COV2.S at low or high dose, single or two shots; about five received placebo; per-sample allocation not given. Sampling was performed 63 days after the first vaccine or placebo injection. Clones were sequenced by immunoSEQ multiplex PCR, and TCRdb holds only the in-frame ones, with some missing. Seen here are 400,000 to 500,000 clones, roughly 87% observed once, and the top ten hold just over 2.5%.

The sequencing used peripheral blood, collected in a trial of Ad26.COV2.S vaccine versus placebo. The chain links TRBV7-9 to TRBJ2-7; TRBD2 agrees at 9 bases. This clonotype originated in a person between 18 and 65 years old who received the Ad26.COV2.S COVID-19 vaccine or a placebo. The CDR3 region has the DNA TGTGCCAGCAGCTCCCAGCGGGAGGTTCGGCAGTACGTC. It encodes CASSSQREVRQYV.